Following are 8 T cell receptor beta chains from one sample sequenced in a study of T-cell memory formation after mild COVID-19 (dated by TCRdb to the early 2020s). The library came from 5' RACE. These reads were obtained on an Illumina NovaSeq 6000. TCRdb itself trimmed the public reads at Q25 with fastp, ran MiXCR and retained productive beta chains. Entries that share a CDR3 protein sequence are merged under the most common genes and DNA. The sample table records 300,000 to 400,000 distinct CDR3 sequences; roughly 13% of these occur just once. The ten largest clones add up to 20% to 25% of the sample. The sequencing input was PBMCs or a T cell subset sorted from them (not recorded which). Receptor source: a man between 18 and 29 years old who had mild COVID-19 (a few samples of this study predate the infection). The sample titles of this study are shuffled in the database, so cell type and time point are left out; the donor was told from shared clones.

This clonotype appeared a few times. The J gene is TRBJ1-5, the V gene TRBV6-1; no clear D gene. The CDR3 totals 15 residues. V lost 4 bases to trimming and J lost 0 bases, with 10 bases between them. Germline V gene sequence: CDR1 MNHNS, CDR2 SASEGT. For the CDR3, the DNA is TGTGCCAGCAGTGGAAGCAGTTATAGCAATCAGCCCCAGCATTTT. This encodes CASSGSSYSNQPQHF.

J is TRBJ1-2 and V is TRBV4-1, with D tentatively TRBD1 (5 bases). The V gene lost 3 bases and the J gene lost 5 bases, with 13 bases spanning the gap. Looked up from germline, CDR1 is MGHRA and CDR2 is YSYEKL. This CDR3 region has 14 residues. CDR3 region: CASSQEDKQYGYTF. The CDR3 bases are TGCGCCAGCAGCCAGGAGGACAAACAGTATGGCTACACCTTC.

This clonotype was seen many times. CDR3: CSARDPLRNGYTF. In nucleotides, the CDR3 is TGCAGTGCTAGGGACCCTCTCAGGAATGGCTACACCTTC. The rearrangement joins TRBV20-1 to TRBJ1-2; D call uncertain. Germline assignment: CDR1 DFQATT and CDR2 SNEGSKA (reference sequence). The germline V and J ends were trimmed by 3 bases and 6 bases, with 14 bases remaining between them. This CDR3 is 13 amino acids long.

This clonotype showed up many times. The chain employs TRBV5-1 and TRBJ2-7, with TRBD1 matching 9 bases. V lost 2 bases to trimming and J lost 6 bases; unmatched junction nucleotides: 3. In germline, CDR1 is SGHRS, CDR2 YFSETQ. This CDR3 contains 13 residues. CDR3 nucleotide sequence: TGCGCCAGCAGCTTCTCGACAGGGGGCGAGCAGTACGTC. It is translated as CASSFSTGGEQYV.

The chain uses TRBV3-1 and TRBJ1-1; D is unresolved. The CDR3 has 15 residues. V was clipped by 1 base and J by 4 bases, with 13 bases between them. Per the germline V gene, CDR1 is LGHDT and CDR2 is YNNKEL (reference sequence). CDR3 nucleotide sequence: TGTGCCAGCAGCCAAGGGGTGCTGGGGAGCACTGAAGCTTTCTTT. This encodes CASSQGVLGSTEAFF.

Only a few counts were recorded for this clonotype. The chain joins TRBV4-1 to TRBJ1-5, with TRBD1 as a possible D gene (6 bases). Trimming shortened V by 0 bases and J by 0 bases, and 9 bases separated the two germline ends. The germline CDR1 and CDR2 sequences are MGHRA and YSYEKL. This CDR3 region has 16 residues. CDR3 sequence reads: CASSQDRGASNQPQHF. CDR3 sequence (DNA): TGCGCCAGCAGCCAAGATAGGGGGGCTAGCAATCAGCCCCAGCATTTT.

This rearrangement joins TRBV23-1 to TRBJ1-1, with D tentatively TRBD1 (5 bases). TRBV23-1 has ORF status, its function being uncertain. The CDR3 sequence is 20 residues long. V lost 0 bases, J lost 1 base, and 24 bases lay in between. CDR3 protein: CASSQSRLFRDRGSNTEAFF. CDR3 coding DNA: TGCGCCAGCAGTCAATCCAGGTTGTTTAGAGACAGAGGTTCGAACACTGAAGCTTTCTTT.

The V call is TRBV5-1, the J call TRBJ2-2; D is possibly TRBD1 or TRBD2 (6 bases each). CDR3 size: 15 residues. The germline V gene encodes CDR1 SGHRS and CDR2 YFSETQ. Trimming left V 1 base short and J 4 bases short, with 11 bases between. CDR3 DNA sequence: TGCGCCAGCAGCTTGTCAGGGGAGGTCACCGGGGAGCTGTTTTTT. Its translation: CASSLSGEVTGELFF.